This T cell receptor beta chain originates from a study of PD-1 blockade in classical Hodgkin lymphoma. The data were produced by immunoSEQ multiplex PCR, yet TCRdb's version contains in-frame clones alone and is incomplete. The sample has about 35,000 clones, 90% seen once. On this clone: Its antigen remains unidentified.

All patients relapsed after autologous stem cell transplantation, and brentuximab vedotin exposure varied. Magnetic negative selection served to purify CD4+ T cells out of PBMCs that had been thawed. Germline V gives CDR1 LGHNT, CDR2 FRNRAP. This CDR3 comprises 18 residues. J lost 0 bases, V lost 1 base, and 11 bases had no gene match. The study, taken as a whole, reports: Researchers reported that CD4+ TCR diversity, though not CD8+, rose significantly by C4D1.

This TCR was sampled from a human donor with classical Hodgkin lymphoma. The J gene is TRBJ1-1, the V gene TRBV12-5, with 7 positions matching TRBD1. The source was CD4+ T cells from blood, collected at baseline. CDR3 region: CASGLALEGQRMNTEAFF. The CDR3 coding sequence is TGTGCTAGTGGTTTGGCGCTCGAGGGACAGCGTATGAACACTGAAGCTTTCTTT.